This TCR beta chain was recorded in a study of cytomegalovirus exposure and HLA in healthy donors. Whole-study context: Across more than 350 genotyped donors, 81% landed in the Caucasian-associated ancestry cluster.

The study, taken as a whole, reports: Cytomegalovirus status was reportedly diagnosed by the classifier with high specificity and sensitivity. Association of a missense DCLRE1C variant with TCR beta V- and J-gene trimming was reported in a later analysis.

The PCR made use of 60 Vbeta and 13 Jbeta primers. TCRdb's copy holds only in-frame clones and misses some; the assay was immunoSEQ multiplex PCR. The repertoire holds approximately 160,000 clones, with roughly 78% as singletons. Donors had nominal health at sampling but likely had unrecorded immune exposures. Details on this clone: The antigen is undetermined.

The sequenced sample consisted of PBMCs. The TCR originated in a woman between 50 and 59 years old in good health and CMV-seropositive.

Here the CDR3 DNA reads TGTGCCAGCAGCGTAGGTCTCTATGGCTACACCTTC. Encoded protein: CASSVGLYGYTF. This rearrangement joins TRBV9 to TRBJ1-2; D gene ambiguous. The ends were cut back, 0 bases at V and 4 bases at J, with 4 bases in the middle. The CDR3 is 12 amino acids. Germline-derived CDR1 and CDR2 are SGDLS and YYNGEE.